This T cell receptor (beta chain) was sequenced during a study of blood T cell repertoires in COVID-19. Overall study: The origin of the acute and convalescent COVID-19 samples was the United States, Italy and Spain.

Clones were sequenced by immunoSEQ multiplex PCR, and TCRdb holds only the in-frame ones, with some missing. Of hundreds of thousands of clones in the sample, about 86% were seen once. Across 20 to 25 US areas, participants ranged in age from 18 to 89 years. Grouping used clinical history reported by participants in a survey and questionnaire. Germline lookup yields CDR1 SNHLY and CDR2 FYNNEI. The CDR3 is 14 residues long. The J segment lost 8 bases and the V segment lost 4 bases, leaving 7 bases of the junction unmatched. The source material was PBMCs or T cells enriched from blood (not recorded which). The receptor's source is a woman aged 40 to 49 with acute COVID-19. The chain joins TRBV2 to TRBJ2-4; 8 bases map to TRBD2. The CDR3 nucleotides read TGTGCCAGCAGTGGACTCGGGAGGGGGGACATTCAGTACTTC. As protein: CASSGLGRGDIQYF.